This paragraph reports one TCR beta chain. Its antigen is not identified. General study findings and limits: Tumor memory CD4+ T cell TCR gene usage clustered with blood and lymph node memory CD4+ cells and lymph node naive CD4+ cells. Tumor-infiltrating Treg TCR alpha and beta sequences overlapped most with tumor naive CD4+ T cells, then blood naive.

V lost 0 bases to trimming and J lost 7 bases, with 11 bases between them. The V gene's germline CDR1 is SGHRS and CDR2 YFSETQ. The CDR3 is 14 amino acids. After constant-region reverse-primer amplification, full-length variable regions underwent semi-nested PCR with Nested Universal Primer A. TCRdb processed the 5' RACE reads anew with MiXCR; each CDR3 protein has one entry. This repertoire shows roughly 20,000 distinct CDR3 sequences, around 30% found once; its top ten account for 2.2%. Naive CD4+ cells had CD25+ Tregs removed. The chain employs TRBV5-1 and TRBJ2-1; D gene uncertain. The receptor comes from a female donor with breast cancer. Sequenced input: tumor-infiltrating naive CD4+ T cells sorted from the breast tumor. The subset is: naive CD4+ T cells, CD4+CD45RA+CD25-. CDR3: CASSLEGGNNEQFF. CDR3 in DNA: TGCGCCAGCAGCTTGGAAGGTGGGAATAATGAGCAGTTCTTC.